Following are 5 T cell receptor beta chains from one sample sequenced in a study of T-cell memory formation after mild COVID-19. Using its own MiXCR run on the 5' RACE reads, TCRdb lists one record per CDR3 protein. The table has tens of thousands of distinct CDR3 sequences, around a quarter seen once; the top ten hold less than 55%. Sequenced sample: PBMCs or a T cell subset sorted from them (not recorded which). Every receptor here comes from a young man who had mild COVID-19 (a few samples of this study predate the infection). Cell type and time point are not known.

This clonotype has only a few counts. V is TRBV6-5 and J is TRBJ2-1; 10 bases fit TRBD2. After removal of 0 bases from V and 8 bases from J, the junction contained 7 bases not matched to a gene. The V gene's germline CDR1 is MNHEY and CDR2 SVGAGI. The CDR3 extends over 16 amino acids. CDR3 DNA: TGTGCCAGCAGTTACTCTGAGCGGGGGGGCCCAGATGAGCAGTTCTTC. Translated: CASSYSERGGPDEQFF.

This clonotype came up a few times. The chain links TRBV4-1 to TRBJ2-5; TRBD1 might be the D (6 bases). CDR1 is MGHRA and CDR2 is YSYEKL in the germline V gene. V lost 3 bases and J 2 bases, leaving 13 bases between the germline ends. This CDR3 spans 15 amino acids. The CDR3 loop is CASSQTTGHQETQYF. The CDR3 nucleotides read TGCGCCAGCAGCCAGACGACGGGACATCAAGAGACCCAGTACTTC.

The gene calls are TRBV12-3 or TRBV12-4 and TRBJ2-4; D perhaps matches TRBD1 (5 bases). The CDR3 totals 11 residues. The V gene lost 4 bases and the J gene lost 13 bases, with 11 bases spanning the gap. The CDR3 protein is CASSSTVRQYF. CDR3 nucleotide sequence: TGTGCCAGCAGTTCGACAGTTAGACAGTACTTC.

This chain links TRBV4-1 with TRBJ1-6, with a tentative D call TRBD1 (6 bases). Between the trimmed V and J ends, which lost 4 bases and 9 bases, there was a span of 16 bases. Germline assignment: CDR1 MGHRA and CDR2 YSYEKL. CDR3 length: 15 residues. CDR3 bases: TGCGCCAGCAGCCCCCTGGGGACAAGGGGTTCACCCCTCCACTTT. Its translation is CASSPLGTRGSPLHF.

This clonotype occurred a few times. The CDR3 DNA sequence: TGTGCCAGCACCGCAATGGGGGTGTATGGGACTGAAGCTTTCTTT. It codes for CASTAMGVYGTEAFF. This sequence joins TRBV6-5 and TRBJ1-1, with a tentative D call TRBD1 (5 bases). The V end was cut by 7 bases, the J end by 5 bases, with 20 bases between. In germline, CDR1 is MNHEY, CDR2 SVGAGI. The CDR3 totals 15 residues.